Described below is a single TCR beta chain sequence and its context. The sample is drawn from a study of control samples from healthy donors and cancer patients. The repertoire was sequenced with immunoSEQ multiplex PCR; TCRdb's copy has only in-frame clones and lacks some. The sample lists some 100,000 clones; approximately 90% were seen once. Sequencing input: blood. This TCR derives from a woman aged 45-59 years in good health.

The CDR3 DNA follows: TGTGCCAGCAGCGTAGTCGTGGGAAGTTACACCGGGGAGCTGTTTTTT. Residues: CASSVVVGSYTGELFF. This chain uses TRBV9 with TRBJ2-2; D unclear. Germline values: CDR1 SGDLS, CDR2 YYNGEE. This CDR3 spans 16 amino acids. Deletions cut 0 bases from V and 3 bases from J, with 12 bases between. Using reference TRBV9 and TRBJ2-2 for the parts outside the CDR3, the full variable domain is DSGVTQTPKHLITATGQRVTLRCSPRSGDLSVYWYQQSLDQGLQFLIQYYNGEERAKGNILERFSAQQFPDLHSELNLSSLELGDSALYFCASSVVVGSYTGELFFGEGSRLTVL.